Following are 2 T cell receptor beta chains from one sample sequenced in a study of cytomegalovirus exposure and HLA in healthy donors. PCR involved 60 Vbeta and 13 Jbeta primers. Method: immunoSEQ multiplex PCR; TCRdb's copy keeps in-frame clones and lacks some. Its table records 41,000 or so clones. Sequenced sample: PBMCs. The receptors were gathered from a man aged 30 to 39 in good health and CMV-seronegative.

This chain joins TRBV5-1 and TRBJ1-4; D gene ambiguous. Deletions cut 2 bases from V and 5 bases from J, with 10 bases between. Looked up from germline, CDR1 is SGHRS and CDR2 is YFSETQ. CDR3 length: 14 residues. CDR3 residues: CASSFVGRNEKLFF. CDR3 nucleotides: TGCGCCAGCAGCTTCGTGGGCAGGAATGAAAAACTGTTTTTT.

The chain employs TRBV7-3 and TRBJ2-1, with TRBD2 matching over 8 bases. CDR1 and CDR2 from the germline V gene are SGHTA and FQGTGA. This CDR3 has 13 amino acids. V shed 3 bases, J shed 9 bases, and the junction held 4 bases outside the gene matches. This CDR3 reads CASSLRGASEQFF. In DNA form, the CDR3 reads TGTGCCAGCAGCTTGCGGGGGGCCAGTGAGCAGTTCTTC.